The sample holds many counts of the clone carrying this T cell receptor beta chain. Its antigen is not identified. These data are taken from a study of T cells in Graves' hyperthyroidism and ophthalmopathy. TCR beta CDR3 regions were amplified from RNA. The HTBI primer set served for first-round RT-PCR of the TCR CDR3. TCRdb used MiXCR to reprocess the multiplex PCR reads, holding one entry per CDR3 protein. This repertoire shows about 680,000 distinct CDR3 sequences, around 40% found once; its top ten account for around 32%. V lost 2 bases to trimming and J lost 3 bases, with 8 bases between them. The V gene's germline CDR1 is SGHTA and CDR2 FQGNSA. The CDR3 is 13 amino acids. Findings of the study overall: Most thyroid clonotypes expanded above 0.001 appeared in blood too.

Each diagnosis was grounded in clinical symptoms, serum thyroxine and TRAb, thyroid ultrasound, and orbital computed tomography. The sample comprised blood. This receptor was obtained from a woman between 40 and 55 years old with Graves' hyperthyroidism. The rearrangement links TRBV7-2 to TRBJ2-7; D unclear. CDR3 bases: TGTGCCAGCAGCTTACGGTGGGGCTACGAGCAGTACTTC. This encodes CASSLRWGYEQYF.